This T cell receptor (beta chain) is drawn from a study of control samples from healthy donors and cancer patients (dated by TCRdb to about 2020). The CDR3, from cysteine to phenylalanine, totals 13 residues. The entry retains the CDR3 DNA only, 39 bases that are in frame from base 1. V loses 4 bases at its end and J loses 11 bases; junction bases beyond the gene matches: 10. The method behind the library was the immunoSEQ multiplex PCR assay. The table was pulled from immuneACCESS by TCRdb, which kept in-frame rearrangements only. Such tables lose some clones; where checked, under half of the loss comes from unresolved V genes, and the rest has no known cause. The sample yields 60,000 to 75,000 clones; about 82% were counted once. The ten largest clones take up roughly 5.5% of the sample. Points on this clone: Its antigen remains undetermined. No clone much larger than this one lies a single base away; base qualities are absent.

This TCR derives from a man in his forties in good health. The chain was built from TRBV12-3 or TRBV12-4 and TRBJ1-1, with 7 junctional bases fitting TRBD1. Sequenced input: blood. The CDR3 protein: CASSSRQGSSAFF. The nucleotides are TGTGCCAGCAGTTCTAGACAGGGTTCCTCTGCTTTCTTT.